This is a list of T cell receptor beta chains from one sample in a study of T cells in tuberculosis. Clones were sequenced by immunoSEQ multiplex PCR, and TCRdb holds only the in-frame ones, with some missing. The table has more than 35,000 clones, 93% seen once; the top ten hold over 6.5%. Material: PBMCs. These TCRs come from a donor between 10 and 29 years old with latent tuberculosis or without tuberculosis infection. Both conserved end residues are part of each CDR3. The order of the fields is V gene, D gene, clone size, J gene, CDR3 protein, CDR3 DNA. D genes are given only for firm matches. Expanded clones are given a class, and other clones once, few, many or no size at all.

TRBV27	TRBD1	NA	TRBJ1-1	CASSPRQGMNTEAFF	TGTGCCAGCAGTCCGAGACAGGGGATGAACACTGAAGCTTTCTTT
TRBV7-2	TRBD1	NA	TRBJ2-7	CASSLGDRLGEQYF	TGTGCCAGCAGCTTAGGGGACAGGCTCGGCGAGCAGTACTTC
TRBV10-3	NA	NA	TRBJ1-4	CAISEGGDTIATNEKLFF	TGTGCCATCAGTGAGGGGGGGGACACCATTGCAACTAATGAAAAACTGTTTTTT
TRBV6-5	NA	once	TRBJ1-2	CASSYEGAYGYTF	TGTGCCAGCAGTTACGAAGGGGCCTATGGCTACACCTTC
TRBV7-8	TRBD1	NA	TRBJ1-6	CASSPRTGDSPLHF	TGTGCCAGCAGCCCCCGGACAGGGGATTCACCCCTCCACTTT
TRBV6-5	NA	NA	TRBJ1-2	CASRSLEGNYGYTF	TGTGCCAGCAGGTCGCTCGAGGGAAACTATGGCTACACCTTC
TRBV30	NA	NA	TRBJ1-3	CAWEGAGNTIYF	TGTGCCTGGGAAGGGGCTGGAAACACCATATATTTT
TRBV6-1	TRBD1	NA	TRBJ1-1	CASSVSSFGQGPNTEAFF	TGTGCCAGCAGTGTCTCCTCGTTCGGACAGGGCCCGAACACTGAAGCTTTCTTT
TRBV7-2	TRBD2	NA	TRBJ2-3	CASSARAGITDTQYF	TGTGCCAGCAGCGCAAGAGCGGGAATCACAGATACGCAGTATTTT
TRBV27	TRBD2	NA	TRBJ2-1	CASTPGGGYNEQFF	TGTGCCAGCACCCCCGGGGGGGGTTACAATGAGCAGTTCTTC
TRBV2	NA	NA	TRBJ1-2	CASSEALRGSYGYTF	TGTGCCAGCAGTGAAGCGCTTAGGGGATCCTATGGCTACACCTTC
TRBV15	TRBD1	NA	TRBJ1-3	CATSRTQGGPGNTIYF	TGTGCCACCAGCAGGACCCAGGGGGGCCCAGGAAACACCATATATTTT
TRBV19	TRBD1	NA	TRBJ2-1	CASSIEQGVGEQFF	TGTGCCAGTAGTATCGAACAGGGGGTAGGTGAGCAGTTCTTC
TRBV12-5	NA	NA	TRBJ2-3	CASGPPWARDVTDTQYF	TGTGCTAGTGGTCCGCCATGGGCCAGGGATGTTACAGATACGCAGTATTTT
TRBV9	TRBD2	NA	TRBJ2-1	CASSVASGGANVGQFF	TGTGCCAGCAGCGTAGCTAGCGGGGGGGCTAATGTTGGGCAGTTCTTC